A single sample gave rise to the 31 T cell receptor beta chains below, sequenced in a study of identical twins. Using its own MiXCR run on the 5' RACE reads, TCRdb lists one record per CDR3 protein. Of hundreds of thousands of distinct CDR3 sequences listed, about 18% are singletons. This sample was shared with a second study, whose subject was T cells expressing NK-cell markers.

Sequencing was done on a sample of PBMCs. Receptor source: a woman under 30 in good health.

The chain has TRBV29-1 and TRBJ2-5; no definite D call. The CDR3 length is 15 residues. CDR1 SQVTM and CDR2 ANQGSEA come from the germline V gene. Trimming left V 2 bases short and J 1 base short, with 14 bases between. CDR3 in DNA: TGCAGCGTTGAAATTGGCACAGAGACCCAAGAGACCCAGTACTTC. The encoded protein is CSVEIGTETQETQYF.

This clonotype has just a few counts. This chain joins TRBV7-2 and TRBJ2-3; 7 nucleotides align to TRBD1. V shed 3 bases and J 4 bases; nucleotides not matched to a gene: 7. This CDR3 has 15 amino acids. Germline-derived CDR1 and CDR2 are SGHTA and FQGNSA. The CDR3 reads CASSLTGFVADTQYF. In DNA form, the CDR3 reads TGTGCCAGCAGCTTGACAGGGTTTGTTGCAGATACGCAGTATTTT.

V and J are TRBV9 and TRBJ2-1, with TRBD2 identical over 7 bases. The ends lost 4 bases at V and 9 bases at J; junction bases unmatched: 13. Germline V CDR1 and CDR2: SGDLS, YYNGEE. The CDR3 contains 15 residues. CDR3 region: CASSLATGSGAEQFF. CDR3 in DNA: TGTGCCAGCAGCCTAGCAACCGGGAGCGGGGCTGAGCAGTTCTTC.

This clonotype has just a few counts. V is TRBV7-9 and J is TRBJ2-1, with D hard to call. V dropped 5 bases and J dropped 7 bases, with 21 bases sitting between them. Germline-derived CDR1 and CDR2 are SEHNR and FQNEAQ (reference sequence). The CDR3 totals 16 residues. The CDR3 region has the DNA TGTGCCAGCAGCCCATCGAGTAGCTCGATTGTTAATGAGCAGTTCTTC. The encoded protein is CASSPSSSSIVNEQFF.

This clonotype was counted only a few times. The rearrangement uses TRBV12-5 and TRBJ2-2, with TRBD1 as a possible D gene (6 bases). The length of the CDR3 is 14 residues. The V end lost 7 bases, the J end lost 1 base, and 10 bases lay between the germline ends. Germline V CDR1 and CDR2: LGHNT, FRNRAP. Written as DNA, the CDR3 is TGTGCTAGTGTCCCGGGACAGAACACCGGGGAGCTGTTTTTT. It encodes CASVPGQNTGELFF.

The chain couples TRBV11-2 to TRBJ2-5; D possibly corresponds to TRBD2 (6 bases). The CDR3 covers 16 residues. Trimming removed 3 bases from V and 4 bases from J, with 18 bases in between. Germline CDR1 is SGHAT and CDR2 is FQNNGV. The CDR3 bases are TGTGCCAGCAGCTTCCGGAATCAGGGTAGCGGAGAGACCCAGTACTTC. Its translation: CASSFRNQGSGETQYF.

This clonotype was seen repeatedly, ten times or more. J is TRBJ2-1 and V is TRBV12-3 or TRBV12-4; TRBD2 agrees at 7 bases. This CDR3 contains 14 residues. J was trimmed by 7 bases and V by 1 base; bases with no gene match: 4. CDR3 in amino acids: CASSLVGGPNEQFF. CDR3 DNA sequence: TGTGCCAGCAGTTTAGTGGGAGGGCCGAATGAGCAGTTCTTC.

There are a few counts of this clonotype. The chain employs TRBV24-1 and TRBJ2-1; 8 bases are a match to TRBD2. V lost 7 bases and J lost 8; bases outside the gene matches: 9. The CDR3 totals 14 residues. Germline CDR1 reads KGHDR; CDR2 reads SFDVKD. The CDR3, as DNA: TGTGCCACCAGCCTTAGCGGGAACTGGCATGAGCAGTTCTTC. Translation: CATSLSGNWHEQFF.

This clonotype was counted ten times or more. The V and J genes are TRBV5-6 and TRBJ2-5; D not resolved. This CDR3 comprises 13 residues. Trimming removed 1 base at V and 4 bases at J, with 8 bases between. From germline, CDR1 is SGHDT and CDR2 YYEEEE. The CDR3 region is CASSLKGAETQYF. DNA of the CDR3: TGTGCCAGCAGCTTGAAAGGTGCAGAGACCCAGTACTTC.

This clonotype was seen a single time. The chain has TRBV5-1 and TRBJ2-7, with 10 nucleotides matching TRBD1. Germline V gene data show CDR1 as SGHRS and CDR2 as YFSETQ. This CDR3 contains 15 residues. Trimming removed 4 bases from V and 7 bases from J; junction bases left unmatched: 11. The CDR3 nucleotides read TGCGCCAGCAGCCCGGGGGACAGGGGCTTTGGAGAGCAGTACTTC. Translated: CASSPGDRGFGEQYF.

The chain recombines TRBV18 with TRBJ1-1; D may be TRBD1 (5 bases). The germline gives CDR1 KGHSH, CDR2 LQKENI. CDR3 length: 14 amino acids. V was cut by 3 bases and J by 3 bases, with 11 bases left in between. The CDR3 is CASSPTGTHTEAFF. The CDR3 DNA reads TGTGCCAGCTCACCGACCGGGACCCACACTGAAGCTTTCTTT.

This clonotype was found a few times. The chain has TRBV25-1 and TRBJ2-3, with 10 bases that match TRBD2. J gave up 1 base and V 3 bases, and 10 bases lay outside the gene matches. The CDR3 has 18 amino acids. From germline, CDR1 is MGHDK and CDR2 SYGVNS. The CDR3 is CASSDPLPLAGGTDTQYF. The CDR3 nucleotides read TGTGCCAGCAGTGACCCCCTCCCGCTAGCGGGGGGCACAGATACGCAGTATTTT.

This clonotype was counted only a few times. V gene TRBV29-1 combines with J gene TRBJ2-5; 7 nucleotides align to TRBD2. The V gene's germline CDR1 is SQVTM and CDR2 ANQGSEA. Trimming at V came to 4 bases and at J to 1 base, leaving 9 bases not matched to a gene. The CDR3 length is 15 residues. CDR3 amino acids: CSVVWGGNRQETQYF. CDR3 nucleotide sequence: TGCAGCGTTGTTTGGGGGGGGAACCGCCAAGAGACCCAGTACTTC.

In this sample, this clonotype turned up a few times. The chain has TRBV15 and TRBJ2-7; no clear D. Germline-derived CDR1 and CDR2 are LNHNV and YYDKDF (reference sequence). Trimming left V 1 base short and J 3 bases short, with 7 bases between. The CDR3 consists of 13 residues. In DNA, the CDR3 is TGTGCCACCAGCAGAGCTCCAGGCTACGAGCAGTACTTC. Residues: CATSRAPGYEQYF.

This clonotype was seen only a few times. V usage is TRBV7-2 and J usage is TRBJ2-1; a possible D gene is TRBD2 (5 bases). CDR1 is SGHTA and CDR2 is FQGNSA in the germline V gene. This CDR3 comprises 15 residues. The V end lost 5 bases, the J end lost 3 bases, and 14 bases lay between the germline ends. The CDR3 sequence is CASSRRSGNYNEQFF. As DNA, the CDR3 is TGTGCCAGCAGCCGCAGGAGCGGCAACTACAATGAGCAGTTCTTC.

The chain couples TRBV5-1 to TRBJ2-7; possible D gene TRBD2, 6 bases. This CDR3 is 14 amino acids long. Germline V gene data show CDR1 as SGHRS and CDR2 as YFSETQ. Trimming took off 0 bases at V and 5 bases at J, with 12 bases between the two ends. The CDR3 coding sequence is TGCGCCAGCAGCTTGGGGTGGGACTCGAACGAGCAGTACTTC. Its protein is CASSLGWDSNEQYF.

This clonotype was counted a few times. The chain is built from TRBV7-9 and TRBJ1-4, with D uncertain. Trimming cost V 8 bases and J 10 bases, with 17 bases left between them. The CDR3 is 13 amino acids. Germline V gene lookup returns CDR1 SEHNR and CDR2 FQNEAQ (reference sequence). This chain's CDR3 is CASRDPVGGKLFF. CDR3 nucleotide sequence: TGTGCCAGCCGGGATCCGGTGGGCGGAAAACTGTTTTTT. The entire variable domain, with the rest obtained from reference TRBV7-9 and TRBJ1-4, is as follows: DTGVSQNPRHKITKRGQNVTFRCDPISEHNRLYWYRQTLGQGPEFLTYFQNEAQLEKSRLLSDRFSAERPKGSFSTLEIQRTEQGDSAMYLCASRDPVGGKLFFGSGTQLSVL.

This clonotype was detected ten times or more. The V and J genes are TRBV6-5 and TRBJ1-5; 9 nucleotides agree with TRBD1. Germline V gene data show CDR1 as MNHEY and CDR2 as SVGAGI. The CDR3 consists of 15 residues. V dropped 4 bases and J dropped 4; count of bases not matched to a gene: 5. In DNA, the CDR3 is TGTGCCAGCAGTTCCGGGACAGGGCTTAATCAGCCCCAGCATTTT. This encodes CASSSGTGLNQPQHF.

The gene calls are TRBV5-1 and TRBJ2-3; 10 positions agree with TRBD2. Germline lookup yields CDR1 SGHRS and CDR2 YFSETQ. The CDR3 runs 16 residues. The V and J ends lost 4 bases and 2 bases, in that order; junction bases with no gene match: 7. This CDR3 reads CASSILGLAATDTQYF. CDR3 DNA sequence: TGCGCCAGCAGCATACTCGGACTAGCGGCCACAGATACGCAGTATTTT.

J is TRBJ2-3 and V is TRBV7-3; D tentatively reads TRBD1 or TRBD2 (6 bases each). Germline V gives CDR1 SGHTA, CDR2 FQGTGA. This CDR3 comprises 17 residues. V was trimmed by 2 bases and J by 4 bases, leaving 19 bases between them. The CDR3 bases are TGTGCCAGCAGCTTATCTAGAGGGGGGCCCGGGGCAGATACGCAGTATTTT. This translates into CASSLSRGGPGADTQYF.

This clonotype has more than one count but fewer than ten. This chain uses TRBV27 with TRBJ2-1, with 10 nucleotides matching TRBD2. The CDR3 sequence is 15 residues long. Trimming at V came to 6 bases and at J to 4 bases, leaving 6 bases not matched to a gene. Germline V gene data show CDR1 as MNHEY and CDR2 as SMNVEV (reference sequence). The CDR3 protein is CASRYLAGDYNEQFF. CDR3 DNA: TGTGCCAGCAGATACCTAGCGGGGGATTACAATGAGCAGTTCTTC.

V usage is TRBV29-1 and J usage is TRBJ1-1; the D is unclear. Looked up from germline, CDR1 is SQVTM and CDR2 is ANQGSEA. With 5 bases removed from V and 6 bases from J, the gap between germline ends came to 16 bases. This CDR3 has 13 amino acids. The DNA of the CDR3 is TGCAGCGTTCCCTTCAGTGGAGAGCCTGAAGCTTTCTTT. Translation gives CSVPFSGEPEAFF.

This clonotype was seen more than once but under ten times. The chain is built from TRBV29-1 and TRBJ2-7; TRBD1 matches at 7 bases. The CDR3 loop spans 11 amino acids. V dropped 6 bases and J dropped 9; count of bases not matched to a gene: 8. The germline V gene has CDR1 SQVTM and CDR2 ANQGSEA. This CDR3 is CSVRDSGGQYF. The CDR3 nucleotides read TGCAGCGTCCGGGACAGCGGCGGGCAGTACTTC.

This clonotype was found a few times. The chain combines TRBV6-5 with TRBJ2-1, with no clear D. The CDR3 loop spans 13 amino acids. Germline CDR1 is MNHEY and CDR2 is SVGAGI. Trimming removed 8 bases from V and 6 bases from J, with 14 bases in between. The CDR3 region has the DNA TGTGCCAGCCGTCCATCTCTGGGCAATGAGCAGTTCTTC. It specifies CASRPSLGNEQFF.

This chain joins TRBV12-3 or TRBV12-4 and TRBJ2-6; no firm D call. The CDR3 loop spans 16 amino acids. Trimming pared 3 bases from V and 2 bases from J, leaving 11 bases between. CDR3 DNA: TGTGCCAGCAGTTTGGCCAGGCGACCTGGGGCCAACGTCCTGACTTTC. It yields the protein CASSLARRPGANVLTF.

This clonotype came up a few times. The chain uses TRBV2 and TRBJ1-3; D gene ambiguous. The CDR3 extends over 16 amino acids. The V end was cut by 4 bases, the J end by 0 bases, with 13 bases between. Germline V lookup: CDR1 SNHLY, CDR2 FYNNEI. CDR3 DNA sequence: TGTGCCAGCAGTGTGTTCCGACACCACTCTGGAAACACCATATATTTT. Translating gives CASSVFRHHSGNTIYF.

The CDR3 coding sequence is TGTGCCACCAGTGAAACCGGACAGGGCAATCAGCCCCAGCATTTT. This translates into CATSETGQGNQPQHF. This chain joins TRBV24-1 and TRBJ1-5, with TRBD1 identical over 7 bases. Germline V gives CDR1 KGHDR, CDR2 SFDVKD. J lost 2 bases, V lost 4 bases, and 4 bases had no gene match. The CDR3 contains 15 residues.

V usage is TRBV20-1 and J usage is TRBJ1-5; the match to TRBD1 covers 9 bases. CDR1 and CDR2 (germline): DFQATT, SNEGSKA (reference sequence). V shed 3 bases, J shed 5 bases, and the junction held 8 bases outside the gene matches. There are 15 residues in the CDR3. The CDR3 sequence is CSASDPGQGDQPQHF. The CDR3 DNA sequence: TGCAGTGCTAGTGATCCGGGACAGGGCGATCAGCCCCAGCATTTT.

This clonotype was picked up a small number of times. The chain recombines TRBV12-3 or TRBV12-4 with TRBJ2-7; tentatively, D is TRBD1 (6 bases). CDR3 length equals 12 residues. Trimming took off 5 bases at V and 4 bases at J, with 9 bases between the two ends. CDR3 region: CASSNREYEQYF. CDR3 DNA sequence: TGTGCCAGCAGTAACAGGGAGTACGAGCAGTACTTC.

This clonotype was counted a few times. This chain connects TRBV9 to TRBJ2-2; the match to TRBD2 covers 10 bases. Trimming removed 4 bases from V and 6 bases from J; junction bases left unmatched: 3. This CDR3 has 14 residues. Germline V gene lookup returns CDR1 SGDLS and CDR2 YYNGEE. The CDR3 loop is CASSPAGGAGELFF. The CDR3 DNA reads as TGTGCCAGCAGCCCAGCGGGAGGGGCCGGGGAGCTGTTTTTT.

The J gene is TRBJ2-7, the V gene TRBV12-3 or TRBV12-4; 7 bases map to TRBD1. This CDR3 spans 16 amino acids. The junction had 12 bases not matched to a gene; V was cut back by 3 bases and J by 4 bases. For the CDR3, the DNA is TGTGCCAGCAGTTTTAGGGTTTTGAGGGGGCGGTACGAGCAGTACTTC. Amino acids: CASSFRVLRGRYEQYF.